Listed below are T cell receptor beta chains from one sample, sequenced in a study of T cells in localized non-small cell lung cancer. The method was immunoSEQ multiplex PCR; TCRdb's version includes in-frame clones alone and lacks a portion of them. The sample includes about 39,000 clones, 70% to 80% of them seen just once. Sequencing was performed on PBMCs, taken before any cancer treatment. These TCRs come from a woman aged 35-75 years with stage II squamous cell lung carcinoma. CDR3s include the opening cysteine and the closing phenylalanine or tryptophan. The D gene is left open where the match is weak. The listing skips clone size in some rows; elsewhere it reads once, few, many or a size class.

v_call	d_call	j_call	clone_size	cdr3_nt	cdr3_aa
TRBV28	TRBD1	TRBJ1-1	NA	TGTGCCAGCAGTTTAACAGGGGCAAGCAACACTGAAGCTTTCTTT	CASSLTGASNTEAFF
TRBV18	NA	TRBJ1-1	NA	TGTGCCAGCTCACCGAATGGGGACACTGAAGCTTTCTTT	CASSPNGDTEAFF
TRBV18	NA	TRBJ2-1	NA	TGTGCCAGCTCAGAGGACTCCCGCTCCTACAATGAGCAGTTCTTC	CASSEDSRSYNEQFF
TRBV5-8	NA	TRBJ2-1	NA	TGTGCCAGCAGCTTGGCCAGCTACAATGAGCAGTTCTTC	CASSLASYNEQFF
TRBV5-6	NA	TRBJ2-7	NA	TGTGCCAGCAGCTCCTTCGGACAGAGCTCCTACGAGCAGTACTTC	CASSSFGQSSYEQYF
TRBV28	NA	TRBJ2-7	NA	TGTGCCAGCAGTTTCTCCCCGAGCTCCTACGAGCAGTACTTC	CASSFSPSSYEQYF
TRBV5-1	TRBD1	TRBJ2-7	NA	TGCGCCAGCAGCCGGCGGGACAGGGGCCACGAGCAGTACTTC	CASSRRDRGHEQYF
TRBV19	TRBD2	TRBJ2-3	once	TGTGCCAGTAGTAGGGGAGCCGGGGGGGCAGATACGCAGTATTTT	CASSRGAGGADTQYF
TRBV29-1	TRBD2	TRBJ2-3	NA	TGCAGCGTAGTAGCGGGACCGGCAGATACGCAGTATTTT	CSVVAGPADTQYF
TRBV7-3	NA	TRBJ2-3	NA	TGTGCCAGCAGCCTCGACAGCACAGATACGCAGTATTTT	CASSLDSTDTQYF
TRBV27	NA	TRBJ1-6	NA	TGTGCCAGCAGTTCGTCGGCTAGGAGCTCCTATAATTCACCCCTCCACTTT	CASSSSARSSYNSPLHF
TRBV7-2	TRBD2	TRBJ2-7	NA	TGTGCCAGCAGCTTAGCGACTAGCCCGGCTTACTACGAGCAGTACTTC	CASSLATSPAYYEQYF
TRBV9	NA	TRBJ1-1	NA	TGTGCCAGCAGTAGGAGGCCGAACACTGAAGCTTTCTTT	CASSRRPNTEAFF
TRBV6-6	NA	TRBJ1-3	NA	TGTGCCAGCAGCCCAACGGGCCCCTCTGGAAACACCATATATTTT	CASSPTGPSGNTIYF
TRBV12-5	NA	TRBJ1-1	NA	TGTGCTAGTGCTAAGGGGGACCGGAGGACTGAAGCTTTCTTT	CASAKGDRRTEAFF
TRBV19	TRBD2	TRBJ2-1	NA	TGTGCCAGTAGTATCCGGCTAGCGGGGTACAATGAGCAGTTCTTC	CASSIRLAGYNEQFF
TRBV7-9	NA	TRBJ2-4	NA	TGTGCCAGCAGCTTAGTGGGAAAGGCGTTAGCCAAAAACATTCAGTACTTC	CASSLVGKALAKNIQYF
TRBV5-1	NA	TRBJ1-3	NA	TGCGCCAGCAGCTTGTCGGTATCTGGAAACACCATATATTTT	CASSLSVSGNTIYF
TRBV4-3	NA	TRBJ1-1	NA	TGCGCCAGCAGCCAAGTTCCTGTGCGGGCTGAAGCTTTCTTT	CASSQVPVRAEAFF
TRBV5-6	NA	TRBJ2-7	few	TGTGCCAGCAGCTTGGGGCAGGGGAGGTACGAGCAGTACTTC	CASSLGQGRYEQYF
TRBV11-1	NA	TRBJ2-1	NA	TGTGCCAGCAGCTTAGCCCGGGTTGCTGATGAGCAGTTCTTC	CASSLARVADEQFF
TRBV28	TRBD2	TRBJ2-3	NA	TGTGCCAGCATTGCAGCGGGGGGGAGCACAGATACGCAGTATTTT	CASIAAGGSTDTQYF
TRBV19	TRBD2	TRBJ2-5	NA	TGTGCCAGTAGTCATTGGACCACTAGCGGGAGTTCGGAGACCCAGTACTTC	CASSHWTTSGSSETQYF
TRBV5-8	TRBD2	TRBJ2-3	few	TGTGCCAGCAGCTTGGAGGGGACTAGCGGCAGCACAGATACGCAGTATTTT	CASSLEGTSGSTDTQYF
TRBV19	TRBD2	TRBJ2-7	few	TGTGCCAGTAGTATTCGCGCGGGAGGAAGCTCCTACGAGCAGTACTTC	CASSIRAGGSSYEQYF
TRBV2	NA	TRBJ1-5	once	TGTGCCAGCAGTGAAGTTGGGGGCAATCAGCCCCAGCATTTT	CASSEVGGNQPQHF
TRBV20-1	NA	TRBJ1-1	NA	TGCAGTGCTAGTAGTCGTCGTGAAGCTTTCTTT	CSASSRREAFF
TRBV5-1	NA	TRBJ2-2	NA	TGCGCCAGCAGCTCGTCAGAGGCCGGGGAGCTGTTTTTT	CASSSSEAGELFF
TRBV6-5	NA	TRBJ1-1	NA	TGTGCCAGCAGTTACTCCTCAGGACCGATGAACACTGAAGCTTTCTTT	CASSYSSGPMNTEAFF
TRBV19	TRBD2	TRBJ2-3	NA	TGTGCCAGTACCCCCGGAGTGGCGGGGGGGTTAGATACGCAGTATTTT	CASTPGVAGGLDTQYF
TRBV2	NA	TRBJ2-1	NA	TGTGCCAGCAGTGAGGGCTACTACAATGAGCAGTTCTTC	CASSEGYYNEQFF
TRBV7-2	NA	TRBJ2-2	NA	TGTGCCAGCAGCTTAGGGGAGGAAAGGGAGCTGTTTTTT	CASSLGEERELFF
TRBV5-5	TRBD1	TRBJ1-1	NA	TGTGCCAGCAGCTTGGACAGGGGAACTGGTGAAGCTTTCTTT	CASSLDRGTGEAFF
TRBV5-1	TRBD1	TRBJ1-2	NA	TGCGCCAGCAGCTTCTCCGGACAGGGAATTGAGAGCGGCTACACCTTC	CASSFSGQGIESGYTF
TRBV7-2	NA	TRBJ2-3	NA	TGTGCCAGCAGCTCTTACGGCGCTGCGACAGATACGCAGTATTTT	CASSSYGAATDTQYF
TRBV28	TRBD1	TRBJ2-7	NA	TGTGCCGTAAGTCGGACAGGGCCCTACGAGCAGTACTTC	CAVSRTGPYEQYF
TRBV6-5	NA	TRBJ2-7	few	TGTGCCAGCTTACAGCCAAACTACCCCTACGAGCAGTACTTC	CASLQPNYPYEQYF
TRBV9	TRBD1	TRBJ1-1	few	TGTGCCAGCAGCGTAGGAGACAGGGGGTACACTGAAGCTTTCTTT	CASSVGDRGYTEAFF
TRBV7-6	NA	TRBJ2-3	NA	TGTGCCAGCGGGATGGGGACAGATACGCAGTATTTT	CASGMGTDTQYF
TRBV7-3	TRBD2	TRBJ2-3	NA	TGTGCCAGCAGCAAAGGGCCTAGCGGGGCTAGCACAGATACGCAGTATTTT	CASSKGPSGASTDTQYF
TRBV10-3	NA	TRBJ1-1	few	TGTGCCGTGTGGTCTCTGAACACTGAAGCTTTCTTT	CAVWSLNTEAFF
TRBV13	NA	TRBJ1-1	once	TGTGCCAGCAGCCCGCGACAGAGAGCTAAGAAAGGGGCTTTCTTT	CASSPRQRAKKGAFF
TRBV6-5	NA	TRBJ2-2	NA	TGTGCCAGCAGCCCCATTGGGGGCACCGGGGAGCTGTTTTTT	CASSPIGGTGELFF
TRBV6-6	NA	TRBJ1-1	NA	TGTGCCAGCATCCTAGGCACTGAAGCTTTCTTT	CASILGTEAFF
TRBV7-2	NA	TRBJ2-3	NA	TGTGCCAGCAGCTTAGTAGGCGGGGCGGGCACAGATACGCAGTATTTT	CASSLVGGAGTDTQYF
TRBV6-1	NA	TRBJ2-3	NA	TGTGCCAGCAGTGCTTCGTGGGGGCGCGGAGATACGCAGTATTTT	CASSASWGRGDTQYF
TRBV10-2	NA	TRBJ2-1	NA	TGCGCCAGCAGTGAAGTCCCCCCAGGCCGGTTCTTC	CASSEVPPGRFF
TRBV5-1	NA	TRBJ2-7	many	TGCGCCAGCAGCCCGGGCGGGACCGACTACGAGCAGTACTTC	CASSPGGTDYEQYF
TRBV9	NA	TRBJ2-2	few	TGTGCCAGCAGCGTAGACGGGCGAGCCGGGGAGCTGTTTTTT	CASSVDGRAGELFF